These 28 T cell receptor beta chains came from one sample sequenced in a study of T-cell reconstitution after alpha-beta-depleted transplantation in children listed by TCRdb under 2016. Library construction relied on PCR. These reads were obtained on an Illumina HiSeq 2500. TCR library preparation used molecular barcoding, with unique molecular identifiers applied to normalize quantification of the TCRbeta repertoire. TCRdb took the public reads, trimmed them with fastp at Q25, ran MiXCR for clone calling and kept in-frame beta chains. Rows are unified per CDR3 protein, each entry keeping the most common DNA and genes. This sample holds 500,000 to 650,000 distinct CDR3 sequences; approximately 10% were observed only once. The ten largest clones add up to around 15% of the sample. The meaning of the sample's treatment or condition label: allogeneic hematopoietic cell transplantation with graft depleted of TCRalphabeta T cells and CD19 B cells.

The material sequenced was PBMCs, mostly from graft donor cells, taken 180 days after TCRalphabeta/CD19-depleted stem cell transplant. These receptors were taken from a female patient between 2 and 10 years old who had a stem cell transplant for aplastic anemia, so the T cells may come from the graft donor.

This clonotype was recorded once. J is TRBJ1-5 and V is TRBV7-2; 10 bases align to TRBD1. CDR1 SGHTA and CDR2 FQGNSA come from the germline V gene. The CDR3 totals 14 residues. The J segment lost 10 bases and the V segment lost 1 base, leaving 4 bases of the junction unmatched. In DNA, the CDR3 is TGTGCCAGCAGCTTAGGACAGGGGGCGCTTCCCCAGCATTTT. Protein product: CASSLGQGALPQHF.

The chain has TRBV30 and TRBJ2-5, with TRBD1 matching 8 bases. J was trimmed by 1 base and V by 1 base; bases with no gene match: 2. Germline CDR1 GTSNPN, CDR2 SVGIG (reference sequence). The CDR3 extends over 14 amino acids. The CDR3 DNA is TGTGCCTGGAGTGATGGGACAGGCCAAGAGACCCAGTACTTC. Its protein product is CAWSDGTGQETQYF.

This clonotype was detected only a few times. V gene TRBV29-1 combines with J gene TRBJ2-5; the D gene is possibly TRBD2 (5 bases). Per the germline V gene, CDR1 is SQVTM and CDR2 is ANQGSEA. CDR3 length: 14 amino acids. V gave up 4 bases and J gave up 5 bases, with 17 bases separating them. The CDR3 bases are TGCAGCGTTGTAGAGGGATTGGCATGGGAGACCCAGTACTTC. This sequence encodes CSVVEGLAWETQYF.

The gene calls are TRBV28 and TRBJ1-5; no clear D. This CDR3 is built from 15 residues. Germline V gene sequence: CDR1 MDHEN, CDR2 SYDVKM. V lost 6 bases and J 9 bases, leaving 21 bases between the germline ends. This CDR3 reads CASSPASGPGRPQHF. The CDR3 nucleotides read TGTGCCAGCAGCCCAGCCTCCGGACCGGGGAGGCCCCAGCATTTT.

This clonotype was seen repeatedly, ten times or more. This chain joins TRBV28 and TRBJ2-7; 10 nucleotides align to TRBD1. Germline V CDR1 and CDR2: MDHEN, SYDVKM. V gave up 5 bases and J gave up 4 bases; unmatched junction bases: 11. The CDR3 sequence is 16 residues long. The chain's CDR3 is CASSRPTGTGVYEQYF. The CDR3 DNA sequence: TGTGCCAGCAGTAGACCAACCGGGACAGGGGTGTACGAGCAGTACTTC.

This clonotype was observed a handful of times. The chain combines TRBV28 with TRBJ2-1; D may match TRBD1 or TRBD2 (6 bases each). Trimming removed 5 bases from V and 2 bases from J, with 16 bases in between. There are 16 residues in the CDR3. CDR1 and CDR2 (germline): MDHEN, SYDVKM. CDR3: CASSTPGAGTYNEQFF. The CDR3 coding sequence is TGTGCCAGCAGTACCCCGGGGGCAGGGACCTACAATGAGCAGTTCTTC. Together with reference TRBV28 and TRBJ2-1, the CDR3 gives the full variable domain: DVKVTQSSRYLVKRTGEKVFLECVQDMDHENMFWYRQDPGLGLRLIYFSYDVKMKEKGDIPEGYSVSREKKERFSLILESASTNQTSMYLCASSTPGAGTYNEQFFGPGTRLTVL.

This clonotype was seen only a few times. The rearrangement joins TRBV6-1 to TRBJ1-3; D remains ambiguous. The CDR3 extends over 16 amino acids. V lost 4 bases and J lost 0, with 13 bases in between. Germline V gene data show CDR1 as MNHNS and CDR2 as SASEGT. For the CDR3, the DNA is TGTGCCAGCAGTGGTTTCGGGGTTAGCTCTGGAAACACCATATATTTT. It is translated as CASSGFGVSSGNTIYF.

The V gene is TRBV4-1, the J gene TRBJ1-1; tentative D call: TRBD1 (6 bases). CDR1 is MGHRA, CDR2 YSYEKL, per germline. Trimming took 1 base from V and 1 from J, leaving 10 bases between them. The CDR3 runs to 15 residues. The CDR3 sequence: CASSQAMDRNTEAFF. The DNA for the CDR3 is TGCGCCAGCAGCCAAGCTATGGACAGGAACACTGAAGCTTTCTTT.

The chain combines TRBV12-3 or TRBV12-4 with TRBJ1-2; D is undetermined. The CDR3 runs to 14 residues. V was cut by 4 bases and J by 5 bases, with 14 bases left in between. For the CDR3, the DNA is TGTGCCAGCAGTTCCCCCCTTGGCCTTTATGGCTACACCTTC. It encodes CASSSPLGLYGYTF.

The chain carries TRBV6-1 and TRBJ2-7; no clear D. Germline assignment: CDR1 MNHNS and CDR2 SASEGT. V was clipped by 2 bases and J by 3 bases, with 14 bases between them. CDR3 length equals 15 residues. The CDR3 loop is CASSEHSRTLYEQYF. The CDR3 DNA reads TGTGCCAGCAGTGAACACAGTCGCACCCTCTACGAGCAGTACTTC.

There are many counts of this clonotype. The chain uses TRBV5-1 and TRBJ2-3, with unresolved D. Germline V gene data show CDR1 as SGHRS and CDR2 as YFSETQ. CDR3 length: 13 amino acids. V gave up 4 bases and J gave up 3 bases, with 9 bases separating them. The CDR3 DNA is TGCGCCAGCAGCCGGGCAGAGACAGATACGCAGTATTTT. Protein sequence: CASSRAETDTQYF.

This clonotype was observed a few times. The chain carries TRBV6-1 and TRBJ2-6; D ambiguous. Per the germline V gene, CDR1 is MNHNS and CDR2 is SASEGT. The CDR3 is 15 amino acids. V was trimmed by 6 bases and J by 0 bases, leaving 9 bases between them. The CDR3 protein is CASRMDGSGANVLTF. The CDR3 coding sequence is TGTGCCAGCAGAATGGACGGCTCTGGGGCCAACGTCCTGACTTTC.

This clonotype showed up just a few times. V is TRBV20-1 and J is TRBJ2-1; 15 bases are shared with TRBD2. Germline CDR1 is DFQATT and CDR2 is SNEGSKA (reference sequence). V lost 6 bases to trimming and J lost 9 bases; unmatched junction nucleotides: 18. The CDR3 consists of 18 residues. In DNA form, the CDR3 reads TGCAGTGCGCGCGTCCGGACTAGCGGGAGGGCCAATCGCGGTGAGCAGTTCTTC. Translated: CSARVRTSGRANRGEQFF.

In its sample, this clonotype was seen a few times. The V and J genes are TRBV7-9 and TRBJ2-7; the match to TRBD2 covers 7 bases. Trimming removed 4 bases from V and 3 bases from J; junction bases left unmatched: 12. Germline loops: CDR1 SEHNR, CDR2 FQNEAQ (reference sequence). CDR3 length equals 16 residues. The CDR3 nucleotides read TGTGCCAGCAGCTCCAATACCGGGACTATGGACTACGAGCAGTACTTC. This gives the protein CASSSNTGTMDYEQYF.

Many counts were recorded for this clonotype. The CDR3 DNA sequence: TGTGCCAGCAGCTTACCCCGGGGCTGGGGCTACGAGCAGTACTTC. It encodes CASSLPRGWGYEQYF. This chain connects TRBV7-9 to TRBJ2-7, with D perhaps being TRBD1 or TRBD2 (5 bases each). V lost 2 bases and J 3 bases, leaving 14 bases between the germline ends. The CDR3 is 15 amino acids. Germline V gene lookup returns CDR1 SEHNR and CDR2 FQNEAQ (reference sequence).

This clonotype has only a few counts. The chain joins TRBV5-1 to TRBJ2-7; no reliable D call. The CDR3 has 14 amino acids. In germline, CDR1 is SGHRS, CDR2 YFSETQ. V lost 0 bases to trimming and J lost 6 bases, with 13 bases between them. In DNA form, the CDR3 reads TGCGCCAGCAGCTTGGCAGGCCTAAGATTCGAGCAGTACTTC. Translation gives CASSLAGLRFEQYF.

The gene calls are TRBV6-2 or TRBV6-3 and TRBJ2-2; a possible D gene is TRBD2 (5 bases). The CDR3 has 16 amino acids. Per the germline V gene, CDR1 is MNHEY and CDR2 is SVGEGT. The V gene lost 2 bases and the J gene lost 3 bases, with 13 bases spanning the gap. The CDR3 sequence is CASSYPQDFYTGELFF. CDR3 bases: TGTGCCAGCAGTTACCCCCAGGACTTTTACACCGGGGAGCTGTTTTTT.

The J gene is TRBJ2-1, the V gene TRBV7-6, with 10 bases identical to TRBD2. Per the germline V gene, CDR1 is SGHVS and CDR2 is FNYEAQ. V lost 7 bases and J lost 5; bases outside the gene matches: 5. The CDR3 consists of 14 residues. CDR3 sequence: CASTSGSPDNEQFF. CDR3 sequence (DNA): TGTGCCAGCACTAGCGGGAGCCCCGACAATGAGCAGTTCTTC.

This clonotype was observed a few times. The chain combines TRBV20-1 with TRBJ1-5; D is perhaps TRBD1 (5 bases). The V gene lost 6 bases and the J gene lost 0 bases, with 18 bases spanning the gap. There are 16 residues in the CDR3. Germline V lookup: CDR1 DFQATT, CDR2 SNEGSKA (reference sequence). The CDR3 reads CSATLFRGDSNQPQHF. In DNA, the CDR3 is TGCAGTGCCACCTTATTTCGGGGGGATAGCAATCAGCCCCAGCATTTT.

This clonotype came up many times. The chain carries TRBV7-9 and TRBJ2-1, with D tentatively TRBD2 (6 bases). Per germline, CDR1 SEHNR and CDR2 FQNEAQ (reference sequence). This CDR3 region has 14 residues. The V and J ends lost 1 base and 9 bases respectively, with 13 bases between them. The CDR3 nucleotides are TGTGCCAGCAGCTTAGGCCGGGCGGGGTTTGAGCAGTTCTTC. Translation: CASSLGRAGFEQFF.

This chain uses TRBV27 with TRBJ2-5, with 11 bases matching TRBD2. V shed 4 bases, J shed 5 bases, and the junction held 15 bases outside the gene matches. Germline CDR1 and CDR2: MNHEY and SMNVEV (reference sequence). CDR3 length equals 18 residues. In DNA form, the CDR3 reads TGTGCCAGCAGTTCAATAGCGGGAGGGCACAATGTTTGGGAGACCCAGTACTTC. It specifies CASSSIAGGHNVWETQYF.

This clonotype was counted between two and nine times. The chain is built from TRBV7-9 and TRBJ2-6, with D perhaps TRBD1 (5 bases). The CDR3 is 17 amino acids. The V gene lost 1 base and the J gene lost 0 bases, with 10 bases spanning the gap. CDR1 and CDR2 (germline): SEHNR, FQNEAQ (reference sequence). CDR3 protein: CASSLGGQTSGANVLTF. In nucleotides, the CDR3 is TGTGCCAGCAGCTTAGGGGGCCAGACCTCTGGGGCCAACGTCCTGACTTTC.

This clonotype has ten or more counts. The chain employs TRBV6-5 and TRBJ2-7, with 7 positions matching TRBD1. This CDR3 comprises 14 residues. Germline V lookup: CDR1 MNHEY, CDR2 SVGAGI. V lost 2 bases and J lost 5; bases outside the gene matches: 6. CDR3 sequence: CASSYRPDRNEQYF. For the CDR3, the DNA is TGTGCCAGCAGTTACCGCCCGGACAGGAACGAGCAGTACTTC.

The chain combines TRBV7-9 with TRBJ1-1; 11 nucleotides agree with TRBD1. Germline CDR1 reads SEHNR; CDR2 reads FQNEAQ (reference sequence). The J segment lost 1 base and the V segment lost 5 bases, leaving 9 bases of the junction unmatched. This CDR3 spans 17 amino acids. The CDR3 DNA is TGTGCCAGCAGCCGCCGGGACAGGGGGAATGGGAACACTGAAGCTTTCTTT. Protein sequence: CASSRRDRGNGNTEAFF.

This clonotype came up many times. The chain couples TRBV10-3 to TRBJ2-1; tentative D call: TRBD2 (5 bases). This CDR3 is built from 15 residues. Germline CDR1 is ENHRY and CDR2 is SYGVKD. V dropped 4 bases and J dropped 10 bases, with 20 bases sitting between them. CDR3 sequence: CAISGLDGPGEEQFF. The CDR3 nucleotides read TGTGCCATCAGTGGTCTCGATGGGCCCGGGGAGGAGCAGTTCTTC.

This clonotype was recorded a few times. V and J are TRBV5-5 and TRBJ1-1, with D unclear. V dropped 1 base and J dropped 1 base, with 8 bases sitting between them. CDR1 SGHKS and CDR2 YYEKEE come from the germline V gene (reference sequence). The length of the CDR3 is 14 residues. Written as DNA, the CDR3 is TGTGCCAGCAGCTTGTGGCAGGAGAACACTGAAGCTTTCTTT. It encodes CASSLWQENTEAFF.

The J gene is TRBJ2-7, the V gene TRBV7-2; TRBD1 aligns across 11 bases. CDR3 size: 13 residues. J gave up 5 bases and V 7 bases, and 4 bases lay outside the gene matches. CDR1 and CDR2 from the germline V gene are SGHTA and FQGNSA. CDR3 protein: CASKRDRGNEQYF. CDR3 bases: TGTGCCAGCAAACGGGACAGGGGGAACGAGCAGTACTTC.

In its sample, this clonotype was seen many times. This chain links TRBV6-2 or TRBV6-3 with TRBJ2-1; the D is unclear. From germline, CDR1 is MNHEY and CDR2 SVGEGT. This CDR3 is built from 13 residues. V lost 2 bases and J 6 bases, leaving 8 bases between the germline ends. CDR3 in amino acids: CASSYAPGNEQFF. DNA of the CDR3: TGTGCCAGCAGTTACGCCCCGGGCAATGAGCAGTTCTTC.